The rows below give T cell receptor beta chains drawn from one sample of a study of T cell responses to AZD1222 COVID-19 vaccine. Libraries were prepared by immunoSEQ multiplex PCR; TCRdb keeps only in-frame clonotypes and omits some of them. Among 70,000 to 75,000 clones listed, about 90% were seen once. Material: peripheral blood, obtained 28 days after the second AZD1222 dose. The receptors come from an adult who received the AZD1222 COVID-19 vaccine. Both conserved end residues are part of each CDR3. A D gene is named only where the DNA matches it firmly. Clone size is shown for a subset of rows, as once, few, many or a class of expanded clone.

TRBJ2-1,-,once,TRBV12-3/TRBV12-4,CASSLGGYNEQFF,TGTGCCAGCAGTTTAGGCGGGTACAATGAGCAGTTCTTC
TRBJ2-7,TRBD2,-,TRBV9,CASSVDPGGPYEQYF,TGTGCCAGCAGCGTAGACCCGGGGGGTCCCTACGAGCAGTACTTC
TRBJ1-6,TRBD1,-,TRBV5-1,CASSLEGQGRNSPLHF,TGCGCCAGCAGCTTGGAGGGACAGGGCAGAAATTCACCCCTCCACTTT
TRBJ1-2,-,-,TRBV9,CASGEGWGTLNYGYTF,TGTGCCAGCGGAGAGGGATGGGGGACTCTTAACTATGGCTACACCTTC
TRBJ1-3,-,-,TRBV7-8,CASSLDGNSGNTIYF,TGTGCCAGCAGCTTAGACGGGAACTCTGGAAACACCATATATTTT
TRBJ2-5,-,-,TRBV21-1,CASSNRDRGRPHKETQYF,TGTGCCAGCAGCAACAGGGACAGGGGGCGCCCGCACAAAGAGACCCAGTACTTC
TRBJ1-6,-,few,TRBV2,CASRRDNSPLHF,TGTGCCAGTAGGCGGGATAATTCACCCCTCCACTTT
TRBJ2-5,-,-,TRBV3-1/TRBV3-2,CASSQDTTQETQYF,TGTGCCAGCAGCCAAGACACGACTCAAGAGACCCAGTACTTC
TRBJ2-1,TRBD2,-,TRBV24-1,CATSDSGRAGNEQFF,TGTGCCACCAGTGATTCCGGGAGGGCCGGCAATGAGCAGTTCTTC
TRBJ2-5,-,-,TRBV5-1,CASYRDNQETQYF,TGCGCCAGCTACCGGGACAACCAAGAGACCCAGTACTTC
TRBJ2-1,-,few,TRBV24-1,CATSDLGSGEQFF,TGTGCCACCAGTGATTTGGGGTCGGGTGAGCAGTTCTTC
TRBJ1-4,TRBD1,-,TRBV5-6,CASSAFGQGRTNEKLFF,TGTGCCAGCAGCGCATTTGGACAGGGACGGACTAATGAAAAACTGTTTTTT
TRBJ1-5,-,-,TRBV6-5,CASSYSGSSNQPQHF,TGTGCCAGCAGTTACTCTGGGTCCAGCAATCAGCCCCAGCATTTT
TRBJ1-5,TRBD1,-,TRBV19,CASTGQIFNQPQHF,TGTGCCAGTACGGGACAGATCTTCAATCAGCCCCAGCATTTT
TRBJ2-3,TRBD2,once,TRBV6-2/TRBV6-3,CASSSSGSRGDTQYF,TGTGCCAGCAGTTCTAGCGGGAGTCGAGGAGATACGCAGTATTTT
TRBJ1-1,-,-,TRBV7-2,CASSLSPNANTEAFF,TGTGCCAGCAGCTTAAGCCCGAATGCGAACACTGAAGCTTTCTTT
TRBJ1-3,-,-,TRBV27,CASSWGAGNTIYF,TGTGCCAGCAGTTGGGGGGCTGGAAACACCATATATTTT
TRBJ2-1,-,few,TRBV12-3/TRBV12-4,CASSFPGEQFF,TGTGCCAGCAGTTTTCCCGGTGAGCAGTTCTTC
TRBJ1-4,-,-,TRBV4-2,CASSRAQDTGEKLFF,TGTGCCAGCAGCCGAGCTCAGGACACCGGGGAAAAACTGTTTTTT
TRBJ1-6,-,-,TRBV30,CAWSVTGSPLHF,TGTGCCTGGAGTGTTACTGGTTCACCCCTCCACTTT
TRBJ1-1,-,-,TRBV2,CASTSSGWTEAFF,TGTGCCAGCACTTCCTCAGGTTGGACTGAAGCTTTCTTT
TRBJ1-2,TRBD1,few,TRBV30,CAWSTGQGFYGYTF,TGTGCCTGGAGCACGGGACAGGGATTCTATGGCTACACCTTC
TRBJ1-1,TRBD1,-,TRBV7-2,CASSFHGQGSTEAFF,TGTGCCAGCAGCTTCCATGGACAGGGTAGCACTGAAGCTTTCTTT
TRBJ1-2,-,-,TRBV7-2,CASSLGPKANYGYTF,TGTGCCAGCAGCTTAGGGCCGAAAGCTAACTATGGCTACACCTTC
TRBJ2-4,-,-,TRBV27,CASMALAKNIQYF,TGTGCCAGCATGGCGTTAGCCAAAAACATTCAGTACTTC
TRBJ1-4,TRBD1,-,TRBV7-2,CASSYRQGATNEKLFF,TGTGCCAGCAGCTATCGACAGGGGGCGACTAATGAAAAACTGTTTTTT
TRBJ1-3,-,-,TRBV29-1,CTADGAGNTIYF,TGCACCGCCGATGGGGCTGGAAACACCATATATTTT
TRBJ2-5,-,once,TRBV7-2,CASSLDYSQETQYF,TGTGCCAGCAGCTTAGATTACAGTCAAGAGACCCAGTACTTC
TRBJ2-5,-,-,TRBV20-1,CSPRASETQYF,TGCAGTCCTAGGGCGTCGGAGACCCAGTACTTC
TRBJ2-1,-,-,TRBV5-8,CASSLKGSDNEQFF,TGTGCCAGCAGCTTGAAGGGATCTGACAATGAGCAGTTCTTC
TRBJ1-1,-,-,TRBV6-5,CASSSGSPRATEAFF,TGTGCCAGCAGTTCGGGGAGTCCTCGGGCCACTGAAGCTTTCTTT
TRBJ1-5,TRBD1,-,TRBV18,CASSPQDRVGQPQHF,TGTGCCAGCTCACCACAGGACAGGGTAGGACAGCCCCAGCATTTT
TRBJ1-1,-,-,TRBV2,CASSEPGVAFF,TGTGCCAGCAGTGAACCGGGGGTAGCTTTCTTT
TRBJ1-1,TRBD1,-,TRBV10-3,CATGQGPANTEAFF,TGTGCCACCGGACAGGGACCAGCGAACACTGAAGCTTTCTTT